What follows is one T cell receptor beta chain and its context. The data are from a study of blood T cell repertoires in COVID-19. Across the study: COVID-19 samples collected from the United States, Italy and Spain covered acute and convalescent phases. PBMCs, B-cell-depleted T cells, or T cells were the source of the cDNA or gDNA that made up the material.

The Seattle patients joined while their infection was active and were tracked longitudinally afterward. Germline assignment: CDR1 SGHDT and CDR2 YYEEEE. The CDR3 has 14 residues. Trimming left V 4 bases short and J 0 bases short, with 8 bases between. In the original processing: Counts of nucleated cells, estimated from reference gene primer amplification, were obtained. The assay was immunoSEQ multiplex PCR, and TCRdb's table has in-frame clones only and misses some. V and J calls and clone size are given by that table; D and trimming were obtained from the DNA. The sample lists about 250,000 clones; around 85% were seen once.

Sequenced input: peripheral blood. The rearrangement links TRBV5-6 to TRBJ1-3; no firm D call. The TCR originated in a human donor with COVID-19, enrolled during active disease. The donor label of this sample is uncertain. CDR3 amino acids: CASSGSGSGNTIYF. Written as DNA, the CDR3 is TGTGCCAGCAGCGGCAGCGGCTCTGGAAACACCATATATTTT.